These 29 T cell receptor beta chains came from one sample sequenced in a study of blood T cells in healthy people across ages. For the second PCR, which ran for 7 to 11 cycles, a sample-barcoded 5' primer and a J-beta primer mix were used. TCRdb independently ran MiXCR on the 5' RACE reads; one entry per CDR3 protein. The sample records 550,000 to 750,000 distinct CDR3 sequences, 20% to 25% being singletons. Sample: blood. These receptors all come from a man between 65 and 79 years old in good health.

Comment on this clonotype: The junction departs from the called germline gene at one end, perhaps through a read error. CDR3 region: CTSSQSTSGTPLVEFF. The CDR3 DNA reads as TGTACCAGCAGCCAGTCGACTAGCGGGACTCCTCTTGTTGAGTTCTTC. V gene TRBV3-1 combines with J gene TRBJ2-5, with TRBD2 matching 11 bases. The CDR3 loop spans 16 amino acids. Germline V gene sequence: CDR1 LGHDT, CDR2 YNNKEL (reference sequence).

This sequence joins TRBV6-5 and TRBJ2-7, with 12 bases identical to TRBD2. Germline assignment: CDR1 MNHEY and CDR2 SVGAGI. CDR3 length: 15 residues. Trimming at V came to 5 bases and at J to 6 bases, leaving 8 bases not matched to a gene. The CDR3 spells CASSRGTSGYGEQYF. CDR3 DNA sequence: TGTGCCAGCAGTCGCGGGACTAGCGGGTATGGCGAGCAGTACTTC.

The CDR3 spells CASSIGPARFDEQFF. The CDR3 DNA follows: TGCGCCAGCAGCATAGGACCGGCGCGATTTGATGAGCAGTTCTTC. This chain connects TRBV5-1 to TRBJ2-1; D unclear. Trimming cost V 4 bases and J 8 bases, with 19 bases left between them. Germline V gives CDR1 SGHRS, CDR2 YFSETQ. This CDR3 is 15 amino acids long. Combining the CDR3 with reference TRBV5-1 and TRBJ2-1 gives the whole variable domain KAGVTQTPRYLIKTRGQQVTLSCSPISGHRSVSWYQQTPGQGLQFLFEYFSETQRNKGNFPGRFSGRQFSNSRSEMNVSTLELGDSALYLCASSIGPARFDEQFFGPGTRLTVL.

DNA of the CDR3: TGTGCCAGCAGTGATTCCCTACTTGCCAAAAACATTCAGTACTTC. It is translated as CASSDSLLAKNIQYF. The chain has TRBV25-1 and TRBJ2-4; D is undetermined. Trimming pared 3 bases from V and 1 base from J, leaving 10 bases between. This CDR3 region has 15 residues. The germline V gene encodes CDR1 MGHDK and CDR2 SYGVNS.

The chain uses TRBV12-3 or TRBV12-4 and TRBJ2-7, with a weak D call TRBD1 (5 bases). The V and J ends lost 3 bases and 0 bases respectively, with 12 bases between them. The CDR3 is made up of 15 amino acids. The CDR3 coding sequence is TGTGCCAGCAGTTTTTCAGGGATGGGCTCCTACGAGCAGTACTTC. This gives the protein CASSFSGMGSYEQYF.

The V and J genes are TRBV12-3 or TRBV12-4 and TRBJ2-2, with TRBD2 matching 9 bases. J was trimmed by 0 bases and V by 7 bases; bases with no gene match: 9. This CDR3 contains 17 residues. The CDR3 nucleotides read TGTGCCAGCATCTTGACTAGCGGCAAAGCGAACACCGGGGAGCTGTTTTTT. Its protein is CASILTSGKANTGELFF.

This chain joins TRBV20-1 and TRBJ2-5; D tentatively fits TRBD1 or TRBD2 (5 bases each). The J call may be wrong; the DNA end is better matched by TRBJ2-1. The CDR3 spans 16 residues. The germline V gene encodes CDR1 DFQATT and CDR2 SNEGSKA (reference sequence). CDR3 loop: CSATPDRLGGGYEQFF. The CDR3 nucleotides read TGCAGTGCTACGCCCGACAGATTGGGTGGAGGCTATGAGCAGTTCTTC.

The V call is TRBV3-1, the J call TRBJ2-7; no definite D call. CDR3 length equals 14 residues. The germline V gene has CDR1 LGHDT and CDR2 YNNKEL (reference sequence). The V and J ends lost 4 bases and 5 bases respectively, with 15 bases between them. CDR3 nucleotides: TGTGCCAGCAGCCTCGGTCTAAGTGGCGACGAGCAGTACTTC. It codes for CASSLGLSGDEQYF.

This clonotype appeared a few times. This chain links TRBV9 with TRBJ2-7; unclear D gene. The CDR3 is 15 residues long. Trimming pared 0 bases from V and 1 base from J, leaving 11 bases between. Germline lookup yields CDR1 SGDLS and CDR2 YYNGEE. This CDR3 reads CASSVGGGGSYEQYF. The CDR3 nucleotides read TGTGCCAGCAGCGTAGGGGGTGGCGGTTCCTACGAGCAGTACTTC. Full variable domain (outside the CDR3, taken from reference TRBV9 and TRBJ2-7): DSGVTQTPKHLITATGQRVTLRCSPRSGDLSVYWYQQSLDQGLQFLIQYYNGEERAKGNILERFSAQQFPDLHSELNLSSLELGDSALYFCASSVGGGGSYEQYFGPGTRLTVT.

This clonotype has only a few counts. The chain has TRBV12-3 or TRBV12-4 and TRBJ1-1; no firm D call. V was trimmed by 3 bases and J by 2 bases, leaving 16 bases between them. CDR3 length: 16 amino acids. The CDR3 DNA is TGTGCCAGCAGTTTTGGGGATACAAGGGTCAACACTGAAGCTTTCTTT. It codes for CASSFGDTRVNTEAFF.

The rearrangement joins TRBV27 to TRBJ2-5, with TRBD1 matching over 9 bases. V trimming: 8 bases; J trimming: 4 bases; junction bases outside the gene matches: 14. The CDR3 totals 16 residues. CDR1 is MNHEY, CDR2 SMNVEV, per germline (reference sequence). The CDR3 sequence: CASGRPLGQGTETQYF. CDR3 sequence (DNA): TGTGCCAGCGGACGACCCCTTGGACAGGGGACAGAGACCCAGTACTTC.

This chain uses TRBV20-1 with TRBJ1-2; the D is unclear. Germline-derived CDR1 and CDR2 are DFQATT and SNEGSKA (reference sequence). V shed 6 bases and J shed 0 bases, with 11 bases lying between them. This CDR3 has 13 residues. The CDR3 coding sequence is TGCAGTGCAACGAGTAAAACTAACTATGGCTACACCTTC. Amino acids: CSATSKTNYGYTF.

Only a few counts were recorded for this clonotype. V gene TRBV15 combines with J gene TRBJ2-5; TRBD1 might be the D (6 bases). Germline V gene lookup returns CDR1 LNHNV and CDR2 YYDKDF (reference sequence). The CDR3 loop spans 15 amino acids. V lost 4 bases, J lost 7 bases, and 19 bases lay in between. CDR3 in amino acids: CATSILSTGLGTQYF. CDR3 DNA sequence: TGTGCCACCAGCATACTATCGACAGGCTTGGGGACCCAGTACTTC.

This clonotype appeared once. This chain uses TRBV9 with TRBJ1-3, with no clear D. There are 16 residues in the CDR3. V lost 0 bases, J lost 4 bases, and 14 bases lay in between. Germline lookup yields CDR1 SGDLS and CDR2 YYNGEE. The CDR3 bases are TGTGCCAGCAGCGTAGATGGTAGGGCTTCGGGAAACACCATATATTTT. Its translation: CASSVDGRASGNTIYF.

The table lists this clonotype with a few counts. The chain employs TRBV4-3 and TRBJ1-4; D remains unclear. Trimming removed 6 bases from V and 6 bases from J, with 14 bases in between. The germline V gene has CDR1 LGHNA and CDR2 YSLEER. CDR3 length: 14 amino acids. The CDR3 loop reads CASRRTIGDEKLFF. The CDR3 DNA reads TGCGCCAGCAGGAGGACTATCGGGGATGAAAAACTGTTTTTT.

The V gene is TRBV6-5, the J gene TRBJ2-7; weak D call: TRBD2 (5 bases). This CDR3 has 17 amino acids. The germline V gene encodes CDR1 MNHEY and CDR2 SVGAGI. The V and J ends lost 0 bases and 0 bases respectively, with 15 bases between them. The CDR3 region has the DNA TGTGCCAGCAGTTACTCTACGTCCCCTAGCCTCTCCTACGAGCAGTACTTC. This translates into CASSYSTSPSLSYEQYF.

This rearrangement joins TRBV2 to TRBJ1-4; D remains unclear. Germline V gene lookup returns CDR1 SNHLY and CDR2 FYNNEI. The CDR3 is 13 amino acids. V was cut by 8 bases and J by 3 bases, with 10 bases left in between. The CDR3 protein is CASLQLPNEKLFF. In DNA form, the CDR3 reads TGTGCCAGCCTACAGTTGCCTAATGAAAAACTGTTTTTT. Using reference TRBV2 and TRBJ1-4 for the parts outside the CDR3, the full variable domain is EPEVTQTPSHQVTQMGQEVILRCVPISNHLYFYWYRQILGQKVEFLVSFYNNEISEKSEIFDDQFSVERPDGSNFTLKIRSTKLEDSAMYFCASLQLPNEKLFFGSGTQLSVL.

This rearrangement joins TRBV28 to TRBJ1-2; maybe TRBD1 (5 bases). CDR1 is MDHEN, CDR2 SYDVKM, per germline. V dropped 5 bases and J dropped 8 bases, with 9 bases sitting between them. This CDR3 has 11 residues. The CDR3 DNA is TGTGCCAGCAGTACGGGGCGAGGCTACACCTTC. It codes for CASSTGRGYTF.

This clonotype was counted a few times. The rearrangement links TRBV20-1 to TRBJ1-2; 7 bases line up with TRBD1. V was clipped by 2 bases and J by 3 bases; unmatched bases: 6. Germline V gives CDR1 DFQATT, CDR2 SNEGSKA (reference sequence). The CDR3 is 14 residues long. CDR3 region: CSARRIGTDYGYTF. CDR3 in DNA: TGCAGTGCTAGAAGGATCGGGACAGACTATGGCTACACCTTC.

J is TRBJ2-5 and V is TRBV2; D gene uncertain. The germline V gene has CDR1 SNHLY and CDR2 FYNNEI. V lost 6 bases to trimming and J lost 4 bases, with 9 bases between them. CDR3 length equals 12 residues. The CDR3 reads CASRVVGETQYF. CDR3 bases: TGTGCCAGCAGGGTAGTCGGAGAGACCCAGTACTTC.

This clonotype was seen only a few times. The CDR3 loop reads CASSGTSGPLGTDTQYF. The CDR3 nucleotides read TGTGCCAGCAGCGGGACTAGCGGCCCCCTAGGGACAGATACGCAGTATTTT. The gene calls are TRBV9 and TRBJ2-3; 10 bases are a match to TRBD2. Germline loops: CDR1 SGDLS, CDR2 YYNGEE. Trimming at V came to 3 bases and at J to 3 bases, leaving 10 bases not matched to a gene. The CDR3 spans 17 residues.

This clonotype was observed a handful of times. This chain joins TRBV3-1 and TRBJ2-3; D unresolved. Deletions cut 4 bases from V and 0 bases from J, with 8 bases between. CDR1 LGHDT and CDR2 YNNKEL come from the germline V gene (reference sequence). The CDR3 consists of 14 residues. CDR3 amino acids: CASSPTPSTDTQYF. The CDR3 DNA sequence: TGTGCCAGCAGCCCGACTCCCAGCACAGATACGCAGTATTTT.

The chain is built from TRBV7-9 and TRBJ2-1; TRBD2 aligns across 8 bases. CDR1 and CDR2 from the germline V gene are SEHNR and FQNEAQ (reference sequence). CDR3 length: 15 amino acids. Germline trimming cut 5 bases from V and 3 bases from J; bases unmatched to any gene: 6. The CDR3 region has the DNA TGTGCCAGCAGCGCCACCGGGACTAGCTACAATGAGCAGTTCTTC. Its protein is CASSATGTSYNEQFF.

This clonotype was observed many times. The chain combines TRBV3-1 with TRBJ2-3; D gene uncertain. The CDR3 totals 12 residues. CDR1 LGHDT and CDR2 YNNKEL come from the germline V gene (reference sequence). V was trimmed by 1 base and J by 4 bases, leaving 3 bases between them. In DNA form, the CDR3 reads TGTGCCAGCAGCCAAGTATCAGATACGCAGTATTTT. Protein: CASSQVSDTQYF.

For this clonotype: Just one base apart from a much larger clone, this may be a read error. The V gene is TRBV11-2, the J gene TRBJ2-1; 9 bases map to TRBD2. The CDR3 runs to 14 residues. After removal of 5 bases from V and 6 bases from J, the junction contained 5 bases not matched to a gene. Germline assignment: CDR1 SGHAT and CDR2 FQNNGV. CDR3 residues: CASSLSGSGNEQFF. CDR3 sequence (DNA): TGTGCCAGCAGCCTTAGCGGGAGCGGCAATGAGCAGTTCTTC.

The chain employs TRBV28 and TRBJ2-7; 9 nucleotides align to TRBD1. The J segment lost 2 bases and the V segment lost 5 bases, leaving 13 bases of the junction unmatched. The CDR3 sequence is 17 residues long. Germline assignment: CDR1 MDHEN and CDR2 SYDVKM. DNA for the CDR3: TGTGCCAGCAGTGAAATAACCGGGACAGGGTTCCCCTACGAGCAGTACTTC. Translated, it gives CASSEITGTGFPYEQYF.

At least ten counts were recorded for this clonotype. This chain joins TRBV7-6 and TRBJ2-3, with 7 nucleotides matching TRBD2. The CDR3 sequence is 16 residues long. Germline-derived CDR1 and CDR2 are SGHVS and FNYEAQ. The trim removed 1 base at V and 1 base at J, leaving 5 bases unmatched. The DNA of the CDR3 is TGTGCCAGCAGCTTAGGAGCGGGACTTGGCACAGATACGCAGTATTTT. It specifies CASSLGAGLGTDTQYF.

The rearrangement links TRBV5-1 to TRBJ2-1; no clear D gene. Trimming removed 5 bases at V and 0 bases at J, with 9 bases between. This CDR3 has 14 amino acids. Germline V CDR1 and CDR2: SGHRS, YFSETQ. In nucleotides, the CDR3 is TGCGCCAGCAGGATATTGAGCTCCTACAATGAGCAGTTCTTC. Amino acid sequence: CASRILSSYNEQFF.

The sample holds a few counts of this clonotype. This sequence joins TRBV20-1 and TRBJ2-7; 8 bases match TRBD2. The germline V gene encodes CDR1 DFQATT and CDR2 SNEGSKA (reference sequence). The CDR3 covers 15 residues. J was trimmed by 0 bases and V by 5 bases; bases with no gene match: 9. The CDR3 spells CSAPRSSGPSYEQYF. CDR3 DNA: TGCAGTGCTCCAAGATCTAGCGGGCCCTCCTACGAGCAGTACTTC.